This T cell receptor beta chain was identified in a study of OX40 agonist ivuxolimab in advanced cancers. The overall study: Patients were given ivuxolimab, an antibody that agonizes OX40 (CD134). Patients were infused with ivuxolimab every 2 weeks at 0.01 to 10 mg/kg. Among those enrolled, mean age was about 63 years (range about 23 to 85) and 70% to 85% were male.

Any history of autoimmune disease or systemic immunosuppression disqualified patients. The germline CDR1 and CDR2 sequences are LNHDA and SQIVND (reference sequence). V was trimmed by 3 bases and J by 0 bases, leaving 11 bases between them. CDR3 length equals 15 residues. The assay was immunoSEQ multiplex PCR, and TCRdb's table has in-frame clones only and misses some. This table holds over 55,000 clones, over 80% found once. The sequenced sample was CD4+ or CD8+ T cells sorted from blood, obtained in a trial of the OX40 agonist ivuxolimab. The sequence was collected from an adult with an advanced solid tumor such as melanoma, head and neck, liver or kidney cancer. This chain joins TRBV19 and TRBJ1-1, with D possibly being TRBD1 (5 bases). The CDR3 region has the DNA TGTGCCAGTAGTATGAATAGGGACGTGAACACTGAAGCTTTCTTT. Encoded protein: CASSMNRDVNTEAFF.